This TCR beta chain was sequenced for a study of glioma-infiltrating T cells. Amplification of TCR alpha and beta CDR3 regions from RNA used iRepertoire nested multiplex PCR. MiXCR, run by TCRdb on the multiplex PCR reads, gives a single entry per CDR3 protein. The table records roughly 10,000 distinct CDR3 sequences, 56% of them present only once. With regard to this clonotype: The junction and the germline gene differ at one end; a read error may be behind it.

The CDR3 length is 15 residues. The germline V gene has CDR1 LGHDT and CDR2 YNNKEL (reference sequence). Source material: glioma tissue, nonneoplastic brain tissue, or PBMCs (not recorded which). V and J are TRBV3-1 and TRBJ1-1; the match to TRBD1 covers 8 bases. The TCR sequence derives from a human donor with low-grade glioma or glioblastoma, undergoing nonglioma brain surgery, or in good health (not recorded which). The DNA of the CDR3 is TGTGCAAGCAGCACTCGGGACAGGCCTAACACTGAAGCTTTCTTT. It is translated as CASSTRDRPNTEAFF.